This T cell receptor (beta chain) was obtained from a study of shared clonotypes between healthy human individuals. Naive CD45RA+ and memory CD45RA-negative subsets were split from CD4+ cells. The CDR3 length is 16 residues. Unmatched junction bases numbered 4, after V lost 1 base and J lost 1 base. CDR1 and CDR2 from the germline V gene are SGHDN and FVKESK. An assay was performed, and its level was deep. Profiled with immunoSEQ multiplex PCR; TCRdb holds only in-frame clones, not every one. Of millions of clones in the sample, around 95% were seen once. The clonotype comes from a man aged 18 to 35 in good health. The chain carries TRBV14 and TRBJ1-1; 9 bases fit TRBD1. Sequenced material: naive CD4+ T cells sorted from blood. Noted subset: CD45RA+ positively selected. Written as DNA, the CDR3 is TGTGCCAGCAGCCAAGGAAACAGGGGGCAGAACACTGAAGCTTTCTTT. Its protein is CASSQGNRGQNTEAFF.